This T cell receptor beta chain was retrieved from a study of T cells after yellow fever vaccination. V lost 1 base and J lost 2, with 11 bases in between. The germline CDR1 and CDR2 sequences are KGHSH and LQKENI. The CDR3 spans 16 residues. MiXCR, run by TCRdb on the 5' RACE reads, gives a single entry per CDR3 protein. The table lists around 310,000 distinct CDR3 sequences, roughly 9.4% of them singletons. This clonotype was counted between two and nine times. The chain joins TRBV18 to TRBJ2-2; possible D gene TRBD2, 5 bases. This receptor was taken from a man younger than 35 who received the YFV17D yellow fever vaccine. The source material was PBMCs, sampled on the day of the first yellow fever vaccination. The CDR3 region has the DNA TGTGCCAGCTCACCACGGGCAGCGGCTAACACCGGGGAGCTGTTTTTT. Protein product: CASSPRAAANTGELFF.